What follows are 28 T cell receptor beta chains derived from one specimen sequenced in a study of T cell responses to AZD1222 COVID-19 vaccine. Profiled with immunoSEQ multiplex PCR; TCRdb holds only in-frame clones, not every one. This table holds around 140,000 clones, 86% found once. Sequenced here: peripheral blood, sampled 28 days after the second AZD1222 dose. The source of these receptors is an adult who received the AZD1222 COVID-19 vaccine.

The DNA of the CDR3 is TGTGCCAGCAGTCTCTATAGCGGGGGTCTTAACATTCAGTACTTC. Translated: CASSLYSGGLNIQYF. The genes are TRBV28 and TRBJ2-4; 9 bases line up with TRBD2. This CDR3 is built from 15 residues. Germline CDR1 is MDHEN and CDR2 is SYDVKM. Losses at the gene ends were 5 bases for V and 7 bases for J; bases not matched to a gene: 9.

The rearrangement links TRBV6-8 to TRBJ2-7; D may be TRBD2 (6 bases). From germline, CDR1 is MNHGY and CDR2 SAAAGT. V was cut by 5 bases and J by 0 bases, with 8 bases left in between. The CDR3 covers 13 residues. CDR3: CASSRGTSYEQYF. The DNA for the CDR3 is TGTGCCAGCAGTCGCGGGACCTCCTACGAGCAGTACTTC.

Written as DNA, the CDR3 is TGTGCCAGTAGTATAGATCTGACAGGGACAGCTTATGGCTACACCTTC. It specifies CASSIDLTGTAYGYTF. The J gene is TRBJ1-2, the V gene TRBV19; TRBD1 matches 7 bases. V lost 0 bases and J lost 5; bases outside the gene matches: 9. Germline assignment: CDR1 LNHDA and CDR2 SQIVND (reference sequence). This CDR3 region has 16 residues.

The CDR3 nucleotides are TGTGCCAGCAGCTTGAGCAGGGACGGCTACACCTTC. As protein: CASSLSRDGYTF. The chain has TRBV7-9 and TRBJ1-2; D is possibly TRBD1 (5 bases). V was cut by 3 bases and J by 8 bases, with 10 bases left in between. CDR1 and CDR2 (germline): SEHNR, FQNEAQ (reference sequence). The CDR3 has 12 amino acids.

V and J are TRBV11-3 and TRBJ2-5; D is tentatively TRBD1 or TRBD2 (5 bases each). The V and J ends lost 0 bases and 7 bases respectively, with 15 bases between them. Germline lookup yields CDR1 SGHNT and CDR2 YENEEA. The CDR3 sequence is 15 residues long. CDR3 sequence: CASSLDGQVGGTQYF. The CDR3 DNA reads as TGTGCCAGCAGCTTAGACGGTCAGGTTGGGGGGACCCAGTACTTC.

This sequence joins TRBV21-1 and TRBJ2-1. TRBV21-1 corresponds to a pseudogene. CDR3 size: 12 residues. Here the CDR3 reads CASFEQYNEQFF. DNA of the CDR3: TGTGCCAGCTTTGAGCAGTACAATGAGCAGTTCTTC.

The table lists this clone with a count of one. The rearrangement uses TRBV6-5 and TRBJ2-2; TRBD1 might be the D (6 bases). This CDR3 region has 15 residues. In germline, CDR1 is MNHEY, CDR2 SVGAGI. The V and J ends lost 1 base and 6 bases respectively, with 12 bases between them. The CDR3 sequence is CASSYLNQGPGELFF. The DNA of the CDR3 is TGTGCCAGCAGTTACTTGAACCAGGGGCCCGGGGAGCTGTTTTTT.

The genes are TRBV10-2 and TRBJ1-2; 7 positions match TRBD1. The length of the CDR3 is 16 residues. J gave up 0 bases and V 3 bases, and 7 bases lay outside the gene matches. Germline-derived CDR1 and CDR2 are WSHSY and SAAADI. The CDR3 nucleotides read TGCGCCAGCAGTGACGGAAGGGGGCGCACTAACTATGGCTACACCTTC. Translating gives CASSDGRGRTNYGYTF.

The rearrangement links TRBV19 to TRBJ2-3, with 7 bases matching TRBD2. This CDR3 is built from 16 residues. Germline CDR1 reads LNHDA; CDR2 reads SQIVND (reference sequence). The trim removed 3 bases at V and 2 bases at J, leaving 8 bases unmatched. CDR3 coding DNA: TGTGCCAGTAGTATTATGGCTAGCGGAGCCACAGATACGCAGTATTTT. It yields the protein CASSIMASGATDTQYF.

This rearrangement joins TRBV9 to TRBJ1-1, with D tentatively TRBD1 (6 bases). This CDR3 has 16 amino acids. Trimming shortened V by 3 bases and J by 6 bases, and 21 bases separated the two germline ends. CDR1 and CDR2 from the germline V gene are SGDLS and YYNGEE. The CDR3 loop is CASSDRRGGIGAEAFF. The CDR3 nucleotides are TGTGCCAGCAGCGACCGAAGGGGGGGAATTGGCGCTGAAGCTTTCTTT.

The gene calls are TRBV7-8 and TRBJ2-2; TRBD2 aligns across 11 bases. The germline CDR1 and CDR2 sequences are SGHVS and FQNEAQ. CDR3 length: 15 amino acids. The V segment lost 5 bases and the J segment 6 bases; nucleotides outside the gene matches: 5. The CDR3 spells CASSQTSGVPGELFF. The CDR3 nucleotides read TGTGCCAGCAGCCAGACTAGCGGGGTACCCGGGGAGCTGTTTTTT.

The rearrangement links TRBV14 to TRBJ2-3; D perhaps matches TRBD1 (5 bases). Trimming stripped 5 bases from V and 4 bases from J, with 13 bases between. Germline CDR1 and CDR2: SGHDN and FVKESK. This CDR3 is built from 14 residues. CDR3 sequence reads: CASSGAGFADTQYF. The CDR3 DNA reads TGTGCCAGCAGCGGGGCAGGGTTTGCAGATACGCAGTATTTT.

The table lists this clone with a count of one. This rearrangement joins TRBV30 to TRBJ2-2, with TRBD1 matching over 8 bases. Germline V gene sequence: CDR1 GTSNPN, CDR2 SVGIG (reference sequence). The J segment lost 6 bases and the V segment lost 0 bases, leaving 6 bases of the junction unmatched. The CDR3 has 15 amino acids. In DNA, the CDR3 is TGTGCCTGGAGTGTTCGGCGACAGGGGTCCGGGGAGCTGTTTTTT. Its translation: CAWSVRRQGSGELFF.

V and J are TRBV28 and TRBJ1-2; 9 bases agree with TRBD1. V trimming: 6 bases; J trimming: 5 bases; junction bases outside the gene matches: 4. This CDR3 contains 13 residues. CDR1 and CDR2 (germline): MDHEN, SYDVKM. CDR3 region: CASRGQGKYGYTF. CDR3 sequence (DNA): TGTGCCAGCAGGGGACAGGGAAAGTATGGCTACACCTTC.

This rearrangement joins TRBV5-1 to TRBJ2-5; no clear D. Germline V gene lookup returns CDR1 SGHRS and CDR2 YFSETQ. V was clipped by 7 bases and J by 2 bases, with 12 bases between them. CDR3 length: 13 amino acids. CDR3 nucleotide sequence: TGCGCCAGCTTCGGCACAGATCAAGAGACCCAGTACTTC. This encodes CASFGTDQETQYF.

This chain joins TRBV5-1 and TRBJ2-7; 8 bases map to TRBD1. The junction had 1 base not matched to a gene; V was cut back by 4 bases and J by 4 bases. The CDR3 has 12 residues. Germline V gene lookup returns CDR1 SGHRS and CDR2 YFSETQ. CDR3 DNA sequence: TGCGCCAGCAGCGGGACAGGTTACGAGCAGTACTTC. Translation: CASSGTGYEQYF.

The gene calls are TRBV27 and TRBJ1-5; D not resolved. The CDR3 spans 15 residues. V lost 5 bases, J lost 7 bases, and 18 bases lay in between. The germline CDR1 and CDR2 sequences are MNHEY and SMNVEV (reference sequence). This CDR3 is CASSRNTGMDQPQHF. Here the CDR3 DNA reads TGTGCCAGCAGTCGAAATACCGGAATGGACCAGCCCCAGCATTTT.

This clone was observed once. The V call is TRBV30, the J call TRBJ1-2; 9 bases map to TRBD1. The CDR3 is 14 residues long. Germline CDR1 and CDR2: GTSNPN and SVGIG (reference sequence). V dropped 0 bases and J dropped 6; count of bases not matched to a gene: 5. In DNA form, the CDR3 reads TGTGCCTGGAGTGTCGGACAGGGGATAAATGGCTACACCTTC. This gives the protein CAWSVGQGINGYTF.

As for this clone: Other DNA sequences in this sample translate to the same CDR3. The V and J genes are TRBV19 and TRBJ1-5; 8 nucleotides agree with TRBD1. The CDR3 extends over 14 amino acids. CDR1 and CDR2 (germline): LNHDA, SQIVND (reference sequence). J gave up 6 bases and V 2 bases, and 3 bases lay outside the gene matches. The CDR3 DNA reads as TGTGCCAGTAGTATACAGGGGGCTGGTCAGCCCCAGCATTTT. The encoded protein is CASSIQGAGQPQHF.

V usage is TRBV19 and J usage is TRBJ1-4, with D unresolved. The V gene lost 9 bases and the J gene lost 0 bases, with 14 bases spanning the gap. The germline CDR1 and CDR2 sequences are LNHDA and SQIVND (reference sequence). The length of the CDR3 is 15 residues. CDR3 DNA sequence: TGTGCCAGCAACAGTTACTCTTCAACTAATGAAAAACTGTTTTTT. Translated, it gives CASNSYSSTNEKLFF.

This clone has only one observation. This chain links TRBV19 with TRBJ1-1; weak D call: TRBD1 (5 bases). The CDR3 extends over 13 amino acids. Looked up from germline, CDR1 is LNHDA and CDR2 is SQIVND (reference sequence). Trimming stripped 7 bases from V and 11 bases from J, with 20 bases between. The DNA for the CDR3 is TGTGCCAGTAACTTCGGGACGGCCAGTTCTGCTTTCTTT. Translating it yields CASNFGTASSAFF.

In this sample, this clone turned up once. This CDR3 reads CASSQFWVVQTMNTEAFF. The CDR3 bases are TGCGCCAGCAGTCAATTTTGGGTAGTACAGACCATGAACACTGAAGCTTTCTTT. V gene TRBV23-1 combines with J gene TRBJ1-1; D is unclear. TRBV23-1 is an ORF, and what it does is uncertain. There are 18 residues in the CDR3. The V end was cut by 1 base, the J end by 0 bases, with 18 bases between.

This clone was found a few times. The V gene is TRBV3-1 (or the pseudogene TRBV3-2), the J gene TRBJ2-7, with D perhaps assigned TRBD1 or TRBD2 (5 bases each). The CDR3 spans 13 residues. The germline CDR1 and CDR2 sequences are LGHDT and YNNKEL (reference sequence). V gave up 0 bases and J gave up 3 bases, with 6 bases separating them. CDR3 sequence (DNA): TGTGCCAGCAGCCAAGAGGGACGCTACGAGCAGTACTTC. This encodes CASSQEGRYEQYF.

CDR3 region: CASNQQGNSYGYTF. The CDR3 nucleotides are TGTGCCAGCAATCAACAGGGTAATAGCTATGGCTACACCTTC. The V call is TRBV28, the J call TRBJ1-2, with a weak D call TRBD1 (6 bases). CDR1 and CDR2 from the germline V gene are MDHEN and SYDVKM. The ends were cut back, 7 bases at V and 4 bases at J, with 16 bases in the middle. The CDR3 spans 14 residues.

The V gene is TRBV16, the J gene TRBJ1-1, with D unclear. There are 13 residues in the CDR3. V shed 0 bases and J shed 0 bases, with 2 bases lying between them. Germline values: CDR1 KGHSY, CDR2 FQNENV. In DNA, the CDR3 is TGTGCCAGCAGCCAATCGGTGAACACTGAAGCTTTCTTT. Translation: CASSQSVNTEAFF.

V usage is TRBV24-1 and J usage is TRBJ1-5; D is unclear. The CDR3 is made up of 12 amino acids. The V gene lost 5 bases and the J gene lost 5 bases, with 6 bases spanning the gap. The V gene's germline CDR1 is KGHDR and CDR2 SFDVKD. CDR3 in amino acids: CATSAKDQPQHF. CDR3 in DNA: TGTGCCACCAGTGCCAAGGATCAGCCCCAGCATTTT.

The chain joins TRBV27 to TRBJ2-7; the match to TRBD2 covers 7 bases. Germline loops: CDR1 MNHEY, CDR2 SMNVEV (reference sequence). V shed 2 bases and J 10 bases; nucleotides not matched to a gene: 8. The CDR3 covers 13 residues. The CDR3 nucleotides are TGTGCCAGCAGTTTAGCCGGGAGGCGGGCCCAGTACTTC. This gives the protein CASSLAGRRAQYF.

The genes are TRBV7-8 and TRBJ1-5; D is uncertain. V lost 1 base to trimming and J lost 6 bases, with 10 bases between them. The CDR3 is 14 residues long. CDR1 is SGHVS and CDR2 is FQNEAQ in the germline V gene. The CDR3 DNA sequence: TGTGCCAGCAGCTTAGAAGCGGGGAGTCAGCCCCAGCATTTT. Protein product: CASSLEAGSQPQHF.